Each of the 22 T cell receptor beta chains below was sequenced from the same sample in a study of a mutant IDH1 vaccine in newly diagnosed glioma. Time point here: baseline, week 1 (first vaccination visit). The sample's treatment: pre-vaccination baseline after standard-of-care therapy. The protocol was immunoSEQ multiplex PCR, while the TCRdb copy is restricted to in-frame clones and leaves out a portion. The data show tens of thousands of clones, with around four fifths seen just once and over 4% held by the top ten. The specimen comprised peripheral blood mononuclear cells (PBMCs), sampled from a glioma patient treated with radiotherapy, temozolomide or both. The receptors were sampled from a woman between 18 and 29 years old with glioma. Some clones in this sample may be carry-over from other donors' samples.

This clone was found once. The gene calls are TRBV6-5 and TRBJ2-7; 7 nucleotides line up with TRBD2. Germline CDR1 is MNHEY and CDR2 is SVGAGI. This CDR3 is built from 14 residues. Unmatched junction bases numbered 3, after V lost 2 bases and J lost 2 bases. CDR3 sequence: CASSYGGGTYEQYF. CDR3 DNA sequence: TGTGCCAGCAGTTACGGGGGGGGGACCTACGAGCAGTACTTC.

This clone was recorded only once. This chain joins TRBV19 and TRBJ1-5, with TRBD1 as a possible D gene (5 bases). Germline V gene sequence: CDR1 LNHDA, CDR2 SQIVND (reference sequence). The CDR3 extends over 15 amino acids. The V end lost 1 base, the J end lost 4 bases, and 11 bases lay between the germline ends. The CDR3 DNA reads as TGTGCCAGTAGTATAGGTCAGGGACCTAATCAGCCCCAGCATTTT. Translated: CASSIGQGPNQPQHF.

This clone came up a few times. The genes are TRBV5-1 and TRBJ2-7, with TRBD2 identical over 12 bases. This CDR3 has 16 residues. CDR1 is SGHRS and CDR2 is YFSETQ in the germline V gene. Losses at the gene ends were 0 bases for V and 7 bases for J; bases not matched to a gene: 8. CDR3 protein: CASSLDTGLAGNEQYF. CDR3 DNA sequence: TGCGCCAGCAGCTTGGACACGGGACTAGCGGGCAATGAGCAGTACTTC.

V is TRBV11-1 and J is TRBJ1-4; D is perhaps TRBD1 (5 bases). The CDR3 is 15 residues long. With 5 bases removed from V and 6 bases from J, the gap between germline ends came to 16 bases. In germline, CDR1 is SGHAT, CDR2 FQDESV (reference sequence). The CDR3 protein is CASSDQGREDEKLFF. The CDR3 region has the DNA TGTGCCAGCAGCGACCAGGGAAGGGAGGATGAAAAACTGTTTTTT.

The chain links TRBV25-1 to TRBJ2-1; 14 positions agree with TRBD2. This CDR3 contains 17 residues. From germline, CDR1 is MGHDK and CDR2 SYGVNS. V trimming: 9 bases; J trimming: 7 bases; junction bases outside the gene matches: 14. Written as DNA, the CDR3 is TGTGCCAGTCAAACCCCGCCGGGACTAGCGGGAGAAAATGAGCAGTTCTTC. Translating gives CASQTPPGLAGENEQFF.

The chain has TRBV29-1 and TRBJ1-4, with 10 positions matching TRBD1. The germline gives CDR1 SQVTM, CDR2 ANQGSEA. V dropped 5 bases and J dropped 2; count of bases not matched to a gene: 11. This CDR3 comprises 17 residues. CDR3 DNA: TGCAGCGTTCGGGACAGGGGACCCGCGGTCACTAATGAAAAACTGTTTTTT. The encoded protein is CSVRDRGPAVTNEKLFF.

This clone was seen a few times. This chain's CDR3 is CASSQGIGQGAETQYF. CDR3 sequence (DNA): TGCGCCAGCAGCCAAGGGATTGGGCAGGGGGCAGAGACCCAGTACTTC. The V call is TRBV4-3, the J call TRBJ2-5; 8 positions agree with TRBD1. Germline-derived CDR1 and CDR2 are LGHNA and YSLEER. The length of the CDR3 is 16 residues. Losses at the gene ends were 1 base for V and 4 bases for J; bases not matched to a gene: 8.

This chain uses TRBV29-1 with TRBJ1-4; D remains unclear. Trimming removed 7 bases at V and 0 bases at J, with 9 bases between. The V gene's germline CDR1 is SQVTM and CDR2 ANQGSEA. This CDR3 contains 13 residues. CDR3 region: CSAGFSTNEKLFF. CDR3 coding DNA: TGCAGCGCGGGATTTTCAACTAATGAAAAACTGTTTTTT. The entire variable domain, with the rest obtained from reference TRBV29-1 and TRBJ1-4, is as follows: SAVISQKPSRDICQRGTSLTIQCQVDSQVTMMFWYRQQPGQSLTLIATANQGSEATYESGFVIDKFPISRPNLTFSTLTVSNMSPEDSSIYLCSAGFSTNEKLFFGSGTQLSVL.

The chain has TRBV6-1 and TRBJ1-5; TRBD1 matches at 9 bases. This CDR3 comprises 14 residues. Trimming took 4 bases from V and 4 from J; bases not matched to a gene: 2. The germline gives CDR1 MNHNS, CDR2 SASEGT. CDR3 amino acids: CASSADRGNQPQHF. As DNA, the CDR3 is TGTGCCAGCAGTGCGGACAGGGGAAATCAGCCCCAGCATTTT.

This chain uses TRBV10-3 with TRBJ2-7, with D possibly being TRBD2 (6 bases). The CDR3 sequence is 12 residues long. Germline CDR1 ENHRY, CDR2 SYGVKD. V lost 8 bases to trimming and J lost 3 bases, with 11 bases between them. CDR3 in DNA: TGTGCCATCGGGGGACTGCACTACGAGCAGTACTTC. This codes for CAIGGLHYEQYF.

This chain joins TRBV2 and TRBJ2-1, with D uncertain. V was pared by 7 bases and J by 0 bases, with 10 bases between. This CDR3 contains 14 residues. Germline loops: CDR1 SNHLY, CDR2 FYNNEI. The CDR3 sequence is CASTVIDSYNEQFF. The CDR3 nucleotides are TGTGCCAGCACGGTTATTGACTCCTACAATGAGCAGTTCTTC.

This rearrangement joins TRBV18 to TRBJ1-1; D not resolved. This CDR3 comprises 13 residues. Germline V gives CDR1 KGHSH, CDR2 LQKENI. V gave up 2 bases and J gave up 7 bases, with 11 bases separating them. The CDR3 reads CASSPREHGEAFF. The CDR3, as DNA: TGTGCCAGCTCACCAAGGGAGCATGGTGAAGCTTTCTTT.

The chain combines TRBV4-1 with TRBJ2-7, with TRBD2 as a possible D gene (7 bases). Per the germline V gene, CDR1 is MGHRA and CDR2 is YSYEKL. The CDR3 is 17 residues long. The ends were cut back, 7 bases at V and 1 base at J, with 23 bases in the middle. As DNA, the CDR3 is TGCGCCAGCACCAAAGAAAAGGGGGGGGCGCAGTCCTACGAGCAGTACTTC. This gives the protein CASTKEKGGAQSYEQYF.

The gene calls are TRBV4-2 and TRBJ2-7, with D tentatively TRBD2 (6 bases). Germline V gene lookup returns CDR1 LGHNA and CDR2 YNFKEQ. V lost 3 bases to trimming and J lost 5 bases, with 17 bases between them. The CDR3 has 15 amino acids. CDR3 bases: TGTGCCAGCAGCCAGGCCGGCGGGGAGTGGCACGAGCAGTACTTC. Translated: CASSQAGGEWHEQYF.

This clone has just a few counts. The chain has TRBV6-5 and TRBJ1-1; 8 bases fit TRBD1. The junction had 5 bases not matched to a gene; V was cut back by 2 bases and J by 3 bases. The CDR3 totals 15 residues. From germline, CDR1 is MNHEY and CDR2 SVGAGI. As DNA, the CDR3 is TGTGCCAGCAGTTACAGTCAGGGGGCGGACACTGAAGCTTTCTTT. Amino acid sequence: CASSYSQGADTEAFF.

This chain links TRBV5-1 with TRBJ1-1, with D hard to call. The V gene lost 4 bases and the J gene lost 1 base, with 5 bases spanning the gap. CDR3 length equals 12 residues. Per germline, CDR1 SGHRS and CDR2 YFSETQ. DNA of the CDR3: TGCGCCAGCAGCGTGAAGAACACTGAAGCTTTCTTT. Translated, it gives CASSVKNTEAFF. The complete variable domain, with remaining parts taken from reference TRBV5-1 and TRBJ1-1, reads KAGVTQTPRYLIKTRGQQVTLSCSPISGHRSVSWYQQTPGQGLQFLFEYFSETQRNKGNFPGRFSGRQFSNSRSEMNVSTLELGDSALYLCASSVKNTEAFFGQGTRLTVV.

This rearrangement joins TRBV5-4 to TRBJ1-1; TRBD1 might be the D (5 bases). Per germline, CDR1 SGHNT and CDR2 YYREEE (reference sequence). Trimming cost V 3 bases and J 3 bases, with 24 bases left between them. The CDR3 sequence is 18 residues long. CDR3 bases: TGTGCCAGCAGCTCCCCCCTATTAGGCAGGGCGGTTGACACTGAAGCTTTCTTT. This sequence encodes CASSSPLLGRAVDTEAFF.

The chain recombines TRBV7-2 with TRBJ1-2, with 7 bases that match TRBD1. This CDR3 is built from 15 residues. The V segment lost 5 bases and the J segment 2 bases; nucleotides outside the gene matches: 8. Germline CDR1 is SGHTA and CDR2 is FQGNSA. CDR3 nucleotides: TGTGCCAGCAGCCCAGAGAGGGGGCTGAACTATGGCTACACCTTC. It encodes CASSPERGLNYGYTF.

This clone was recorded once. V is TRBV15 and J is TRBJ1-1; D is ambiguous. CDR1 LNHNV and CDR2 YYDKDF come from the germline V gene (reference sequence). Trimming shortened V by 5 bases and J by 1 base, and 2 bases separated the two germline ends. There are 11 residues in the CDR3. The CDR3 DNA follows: TGTGCCACCAGCGCGAACACTGAAGCTTTCTTT. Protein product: CATSANTEAFF.

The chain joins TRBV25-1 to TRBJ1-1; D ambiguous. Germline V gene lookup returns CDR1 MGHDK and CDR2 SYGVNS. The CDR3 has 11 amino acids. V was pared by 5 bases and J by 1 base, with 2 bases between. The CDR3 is CASSRNTEAFF. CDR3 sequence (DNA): TGTGCCAGCAGTCGGAACACTGAAGCTTTCTTT.

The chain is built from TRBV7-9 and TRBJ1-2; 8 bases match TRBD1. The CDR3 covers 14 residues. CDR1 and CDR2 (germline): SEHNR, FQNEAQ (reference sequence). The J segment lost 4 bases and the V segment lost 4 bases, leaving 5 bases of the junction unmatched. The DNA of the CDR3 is TGTGCCAGCAGCTCTTCGGACAGGGTCTATGGCTACACCTTC. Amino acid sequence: CASSSSDRVYGYTF.

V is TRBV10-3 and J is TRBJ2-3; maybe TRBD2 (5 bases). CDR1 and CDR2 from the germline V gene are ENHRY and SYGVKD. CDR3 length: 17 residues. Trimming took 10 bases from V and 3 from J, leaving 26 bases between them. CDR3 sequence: CANEGPRRGLGTDTQYF. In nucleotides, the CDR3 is TGTGCCAACGAGGGCCCCCGGAGAGGGCTGGGGACAGATACGCAGTATTTT.